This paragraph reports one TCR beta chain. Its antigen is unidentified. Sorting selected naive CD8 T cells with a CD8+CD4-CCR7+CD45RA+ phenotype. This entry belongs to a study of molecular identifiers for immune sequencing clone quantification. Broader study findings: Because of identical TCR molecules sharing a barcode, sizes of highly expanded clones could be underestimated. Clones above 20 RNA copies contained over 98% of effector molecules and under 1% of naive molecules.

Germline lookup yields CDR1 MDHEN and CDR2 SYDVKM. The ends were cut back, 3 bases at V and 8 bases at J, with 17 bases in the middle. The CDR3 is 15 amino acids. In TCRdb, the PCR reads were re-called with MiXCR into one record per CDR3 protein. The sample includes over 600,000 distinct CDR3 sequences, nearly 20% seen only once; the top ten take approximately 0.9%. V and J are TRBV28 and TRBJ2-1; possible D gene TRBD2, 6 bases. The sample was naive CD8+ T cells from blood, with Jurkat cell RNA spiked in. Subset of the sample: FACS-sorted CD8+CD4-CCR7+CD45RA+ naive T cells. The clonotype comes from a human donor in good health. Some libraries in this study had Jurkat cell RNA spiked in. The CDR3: CASSFASRGRDEQFF. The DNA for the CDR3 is TGTGCCAGCAGTTTTGCATCGCGGGGCCGGGATGAGCAGTTCTTC.